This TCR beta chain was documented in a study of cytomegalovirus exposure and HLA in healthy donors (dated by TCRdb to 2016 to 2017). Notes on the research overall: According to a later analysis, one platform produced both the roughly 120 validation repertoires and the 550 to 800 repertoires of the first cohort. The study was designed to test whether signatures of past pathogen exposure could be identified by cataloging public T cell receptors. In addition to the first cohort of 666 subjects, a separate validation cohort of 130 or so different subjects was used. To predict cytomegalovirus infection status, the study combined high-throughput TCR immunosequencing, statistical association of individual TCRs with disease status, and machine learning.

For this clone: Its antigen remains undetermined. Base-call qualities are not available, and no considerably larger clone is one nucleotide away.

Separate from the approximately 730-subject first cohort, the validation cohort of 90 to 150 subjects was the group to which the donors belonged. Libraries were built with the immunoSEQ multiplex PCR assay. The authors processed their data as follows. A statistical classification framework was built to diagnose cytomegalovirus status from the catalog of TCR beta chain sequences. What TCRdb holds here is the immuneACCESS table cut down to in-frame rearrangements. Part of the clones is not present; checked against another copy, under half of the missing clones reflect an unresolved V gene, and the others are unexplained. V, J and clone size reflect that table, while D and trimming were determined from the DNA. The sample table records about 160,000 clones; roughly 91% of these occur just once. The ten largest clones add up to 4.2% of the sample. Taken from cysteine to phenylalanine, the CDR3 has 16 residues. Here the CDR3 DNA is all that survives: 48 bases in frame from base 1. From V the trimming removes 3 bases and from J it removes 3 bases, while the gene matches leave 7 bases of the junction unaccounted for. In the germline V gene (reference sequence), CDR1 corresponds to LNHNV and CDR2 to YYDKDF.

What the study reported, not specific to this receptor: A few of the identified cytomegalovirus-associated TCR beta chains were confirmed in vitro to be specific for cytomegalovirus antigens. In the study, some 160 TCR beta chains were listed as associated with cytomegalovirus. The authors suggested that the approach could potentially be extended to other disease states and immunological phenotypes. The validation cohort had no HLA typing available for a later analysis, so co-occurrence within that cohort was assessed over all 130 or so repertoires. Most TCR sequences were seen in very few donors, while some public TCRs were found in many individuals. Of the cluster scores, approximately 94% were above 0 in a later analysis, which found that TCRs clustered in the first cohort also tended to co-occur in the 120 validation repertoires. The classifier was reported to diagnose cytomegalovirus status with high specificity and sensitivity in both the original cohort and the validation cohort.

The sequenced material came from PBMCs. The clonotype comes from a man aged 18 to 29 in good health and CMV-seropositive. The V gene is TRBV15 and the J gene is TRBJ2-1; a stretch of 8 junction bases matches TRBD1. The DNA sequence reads TGTGCCACCAGCAGGGGGACCGGGACAGGCTACAATGAGCAGTTCTTC. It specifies CATSRGTGTGYNEQFF.